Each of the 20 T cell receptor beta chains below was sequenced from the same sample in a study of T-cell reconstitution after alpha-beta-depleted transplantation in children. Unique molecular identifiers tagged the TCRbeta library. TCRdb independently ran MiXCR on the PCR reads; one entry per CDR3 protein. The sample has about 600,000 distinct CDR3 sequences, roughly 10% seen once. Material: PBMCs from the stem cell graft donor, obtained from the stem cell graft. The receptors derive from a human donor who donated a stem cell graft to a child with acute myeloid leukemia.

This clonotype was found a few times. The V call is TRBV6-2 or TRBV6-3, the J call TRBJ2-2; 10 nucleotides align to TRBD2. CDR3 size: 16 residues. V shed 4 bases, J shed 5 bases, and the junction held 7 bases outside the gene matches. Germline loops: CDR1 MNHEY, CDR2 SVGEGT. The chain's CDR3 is CASSSLIAGGTGELFF. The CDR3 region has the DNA TGTGCCAGCAGTTCCTTGATAGCGGGAGGAACCGGGGAGCTGTTTTTT.

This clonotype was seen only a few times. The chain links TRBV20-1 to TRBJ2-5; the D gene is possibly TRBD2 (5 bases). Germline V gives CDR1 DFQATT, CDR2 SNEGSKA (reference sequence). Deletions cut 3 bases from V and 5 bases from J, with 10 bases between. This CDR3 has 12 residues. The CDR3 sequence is CSASHGEETQYF. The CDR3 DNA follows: TGCAGTGCTAGTCATGGGGAGGAGACCCAGTACTTC.

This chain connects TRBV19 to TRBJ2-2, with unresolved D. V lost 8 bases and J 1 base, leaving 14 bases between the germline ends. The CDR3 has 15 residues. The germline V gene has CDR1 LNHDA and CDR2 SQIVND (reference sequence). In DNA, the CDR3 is TGTGCCAGTCAAAAGGCAGGCCAGAACACCGGGGAGCTGTTTTTT. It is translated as CASQKAGQNTGELFF. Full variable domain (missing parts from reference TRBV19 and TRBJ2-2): DGGITQSPKYLFRKEGQNVTLSCEQNLNHDAMYWYRQDPGQGLRLIYYSQIVNDFQKGDIAEGYSVSREKKESFPLTVTSAQKNPTAFYLCASQKAGQNTGELFFGEGSRLTVL.

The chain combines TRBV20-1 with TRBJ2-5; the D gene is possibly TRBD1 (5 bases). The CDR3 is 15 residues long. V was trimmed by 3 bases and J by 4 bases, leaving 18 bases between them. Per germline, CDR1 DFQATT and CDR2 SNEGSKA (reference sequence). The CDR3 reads CSARARTIRGETQYF. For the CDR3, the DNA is TGCAGTGCTAGGGCCAGGACAATTAGGGGAGAGACCCAGTACTTC.

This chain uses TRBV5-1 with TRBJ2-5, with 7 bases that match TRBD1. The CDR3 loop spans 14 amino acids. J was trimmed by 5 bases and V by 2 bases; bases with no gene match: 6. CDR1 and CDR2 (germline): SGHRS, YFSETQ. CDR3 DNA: TGCGCCAGCAGCTTCGGACAGGTACCCGAGACCCAGTACTTC. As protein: CASSFGQVPETQYF.

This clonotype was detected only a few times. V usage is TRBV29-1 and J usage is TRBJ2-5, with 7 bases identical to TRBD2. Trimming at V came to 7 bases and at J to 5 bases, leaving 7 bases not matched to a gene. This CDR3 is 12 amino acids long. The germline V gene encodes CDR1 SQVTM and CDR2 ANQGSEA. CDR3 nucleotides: TGCAGCGGCAGCCCCGGGGGGGAGACCCAGTACTTC. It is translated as CSGSPGGETQYF.

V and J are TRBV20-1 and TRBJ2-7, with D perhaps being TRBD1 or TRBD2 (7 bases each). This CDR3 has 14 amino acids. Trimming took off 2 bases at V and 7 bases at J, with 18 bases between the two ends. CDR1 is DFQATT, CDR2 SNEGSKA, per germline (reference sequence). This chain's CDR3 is CSARPQGGLREQYF. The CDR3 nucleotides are TGCAGTGCTAGACCCCAGGGGGGGCTGAGGGAGCAGTACTTC.

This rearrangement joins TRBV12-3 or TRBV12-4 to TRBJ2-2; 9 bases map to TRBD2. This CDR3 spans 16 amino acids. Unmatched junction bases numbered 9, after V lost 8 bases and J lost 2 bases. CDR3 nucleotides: TGTGCCAGCGGCACCAGAGCGGGAGGAAACACCGGGGAGCTGTTTTTT. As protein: CASGTRAGGNTGELFF.

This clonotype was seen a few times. CDR3 sequence reads: CSVDTTGSETQYF. The DNA of the CDR3 is TGCAGCGTTGATACTACAGGGAGCGAGACCCAGTACTTC. The chain has TRBV29-1 and TRBJ2-5; D possibly corresponds to TRBD1 (6 bases). The CDR3 has 13 residues. The V and J ends lost 3 bases and 5 bases respectively, with 13 bases between them. Germline CDR1 and CDR2: SQVTM and ANQGSEA.

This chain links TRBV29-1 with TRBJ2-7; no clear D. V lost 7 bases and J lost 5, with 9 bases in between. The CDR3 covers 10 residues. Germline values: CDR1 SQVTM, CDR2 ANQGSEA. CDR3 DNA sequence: TGCAGCGCCGGCAGTCACGAGCAGTACTTC. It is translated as CSAGSHEQYF.

The CDR3 DNA reads TGCACCGGGTCTTCAGGGGGGTTGGAAAACACCATATATTTT. It is translated as CTGSSGGLENTIYF. The chain is built from TRBV29-1 and TRBJ1-3; 7 bases match TRBD1. CDR1 and CDR2 (germline): SQVTM, ANQGSEA. The CDR3 has 14 amino acids.

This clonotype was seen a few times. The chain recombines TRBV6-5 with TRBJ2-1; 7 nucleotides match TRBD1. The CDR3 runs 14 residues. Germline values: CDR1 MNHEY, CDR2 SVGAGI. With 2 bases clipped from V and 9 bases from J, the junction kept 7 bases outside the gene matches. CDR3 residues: CASSYETGWREQFF. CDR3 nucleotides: TGTGCCAGCAGTTACGAGACAGGGTGGCGTGAGCAGTTCTTC.

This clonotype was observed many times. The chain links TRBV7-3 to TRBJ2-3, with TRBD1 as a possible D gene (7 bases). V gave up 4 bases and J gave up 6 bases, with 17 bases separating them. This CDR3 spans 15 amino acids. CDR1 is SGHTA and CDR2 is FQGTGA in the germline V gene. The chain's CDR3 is CASSSQGGEWDTQYF. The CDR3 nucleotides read TGTGCCAGCAGCTCCCAGGGGGGCGAATGGGATACGCAGTATTTT.

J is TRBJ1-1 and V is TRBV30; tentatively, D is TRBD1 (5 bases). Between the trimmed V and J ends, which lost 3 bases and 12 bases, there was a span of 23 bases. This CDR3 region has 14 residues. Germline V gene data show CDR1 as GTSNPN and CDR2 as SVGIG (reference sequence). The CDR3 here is CAWSYLGAAAVTFF. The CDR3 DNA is TGTGCCTGGAGCTACCTCGGGGCCGCGGCCGTAACTTTCTTT.

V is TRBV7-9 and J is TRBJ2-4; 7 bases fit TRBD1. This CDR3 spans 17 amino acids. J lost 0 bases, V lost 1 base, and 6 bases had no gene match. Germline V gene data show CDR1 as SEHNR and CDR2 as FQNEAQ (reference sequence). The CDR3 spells CASSLGGQPLAKNIQYF. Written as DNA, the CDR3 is TGTGCCAGCAGCTTAGGGGGACAGCCCTTAGCCAAAAACATTCAGTACTTC.

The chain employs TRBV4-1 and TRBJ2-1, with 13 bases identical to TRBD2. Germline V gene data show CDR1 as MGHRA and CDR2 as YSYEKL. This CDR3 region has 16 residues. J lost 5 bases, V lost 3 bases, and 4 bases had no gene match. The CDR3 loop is CASSQEGLAGNNEQFF. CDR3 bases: TGCGCCAGCAGCCAGGAGGGACTAGCGGGAAACAATGAGCAGTTCTTC.

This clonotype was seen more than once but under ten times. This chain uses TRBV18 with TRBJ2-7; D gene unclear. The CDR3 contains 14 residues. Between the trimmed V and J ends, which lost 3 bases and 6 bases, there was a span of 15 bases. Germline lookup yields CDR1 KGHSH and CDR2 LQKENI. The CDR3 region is CASSPAVTPTEQYF. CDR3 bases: TGTGCCAGCTCACCTGCGGTCACACCAACCGAGCAGTACTTC.

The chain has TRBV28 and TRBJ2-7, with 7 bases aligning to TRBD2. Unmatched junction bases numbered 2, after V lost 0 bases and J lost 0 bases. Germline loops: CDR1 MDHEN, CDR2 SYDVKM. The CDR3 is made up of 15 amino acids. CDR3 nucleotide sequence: TGTGCCAGCAGTTTATGGGGGACTACCTCCTACGAGCAGTACTTC. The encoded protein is CASSLWGTTSYEQYF.

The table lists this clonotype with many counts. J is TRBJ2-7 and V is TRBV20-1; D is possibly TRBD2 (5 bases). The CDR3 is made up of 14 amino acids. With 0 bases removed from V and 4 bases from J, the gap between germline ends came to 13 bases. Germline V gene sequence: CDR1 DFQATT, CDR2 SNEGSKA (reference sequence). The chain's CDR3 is CSARDAGSLYEQYF. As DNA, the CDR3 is TGCAGTGCTAGAGATGCGGGTTCCCTTTACGAGCAGTACTTC.

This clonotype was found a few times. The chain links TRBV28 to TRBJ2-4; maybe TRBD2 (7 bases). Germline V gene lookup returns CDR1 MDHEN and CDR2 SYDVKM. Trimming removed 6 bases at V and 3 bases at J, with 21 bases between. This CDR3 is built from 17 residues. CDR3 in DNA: TGTGCCAGCAGCTGGGGGGGCCTGGGCCTAGGCAAAAACATTCAGTACTTC. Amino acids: CASSWGGLGLGKNIQYF.